This entry is about one T cell receptor beta chain. Original methodology: Amplification from reference gene primers served as the basis for estimated nucleated cell counts. The assay was immunoSEQ multiplex PCR, and TCRdb's table has in-frame clones only and misses some. V and J calls and clone size follow that table, whereas D and trimming were derived from the DNA. The sample lists over 70,000 clones, roughly 84% occurring once. The sample is drawn from a study of blood T cell repertoires in COVID-19. Across the whole study: Spain, Italy and the United States supplied samples that represented acute and convalescent COVID-19. PBMCs, B-cell-depleted T cells, or T cells provided the cDNA or gDNA that made up the material.

CDR1 is KGHSH, CDR2 LQKENI, per germline. V gave up 2 bases and J gave up 2 bases, with 12 bases separating them. The CDR3 has 16 amino acids. Seattle patients were enrolled during active infection and followed longitudinally. This clonotype originated in a man in his 60s with COVID-19, enrolled during active disease. V gene TRBV18 combines with J gene TRBJ2-2; D remains ambiguous. The sequencing sample was made of peripheral blood. In DNA form, the CDR3 reads TGTGCCAGCTCACCAAGCCCCACCCTCAACACCGGGGAGCTGTTTTTT. It translates to CASSPSPTLNTGELFF. Together with reference TRBV18 and TRBJ2-2, the CDR3 gives the full variable domain: NAGVMQNPRHLVRRRGQEARLRCSPMKGHSHVYWYRQLPEEGLKFMVYLQKENIIDESGMPKERFSAEFPKEGPSILRIQQVVRGDSAAYFCASSPSPTLNTGELFFGEGSRLTVL.